The 6 T cell receptor beta chains given below trace back to one sample, sequenced in a study of response to subunit inactivated influenza vaccine. TCRdb reprocessed the RT-PCR reads with MiXCR, giving one entry per CDR3 protein. There are roughly 620,000 distinct CDR3 sequences in the sample; approximately 10% occur only once, and about 10% lies in the top ten. This sample was shared with a second study, whose subject was T cells expressing NK-cell markers. That study reports: UMIs were included in TCR beta cDNA generated by 5'RACE template switching.

Sequencing used PBMCs from blood, obtained on the day of vaccination. These receptors all stem from a man in his forties or fifties who received an inactivated influenza vaccine.

The chain has TRBV5-1 and TRBJ2-6, with 7 nucleotides matching TRBD1. Trimming took 3 bases from V and 6 from J; bases not matched to a gene: 6. The CDR3 totals 15 residues. The germline CDR1 and CDR2 sequences are SGHRS and YFSETQ. The CDR3 bases are TGCGCCAGCAGCTACGACAGGGTTCTGGCCAACGTCCTGACTTTC. Amino acid sequence: CASSYDRVLANVLTF.

V gene TRBV6-5 combines with J gene TRBJ2-1, with 13 nucleotides matching TRBD2. The CDR3 loop spans 18 amino acids. Germline V gene sequence: CDR1 MNHEY, CDR2 SVGAGI. J gave up 5 bases and V 3 bases, and 10 bases lay outside the gene matches. CDR3 sequence: CASSYPGLAGVFDNEQFF. In DNA, the CDR3 is TGTGCCAGCAGTTATCCCGGACTAGCGGGAGTTTTCGACAATGAGCAGTTCTTC.

This clonotype was seen repeatedly, ten times or more. The CDR3 bases are TGTGCCATCAGCGAGGGACGCGCGAACACTGAAGCTTTCTTT. Translation: CAISEGRANTEAFF. This rearrangement joins TRBV10-3 to TRBJ1-1; perhaps TRBD1 as D (5 bases). V was clipped by 6 bases and J by 1 base, with 12 bases between them. The CDR3 has 14 residues. Germline loops: CDR1 ENHRY, CDR2 SYGVKD.

This rearrangement joins TRBV2 to TRBJ2-7, with a weak D call TRBD2 (6 bases). The V gene lost 6 bases and the J gene lost 0 bases, with 21 bases spanning the gap. Germline values: CDR1 SNHLY, CDR2 FYNNEI. The CDR3 extends over 17 amino acids. The CDR3 loop reads CASSYLGLAKSSYEQYF. CDR3 nucleotide sequence: TGTGCCAGCAGCTACCTGGGGCTAGCGAAGAGCTCCTACGAGCAGTACTTC.

Sample share makes this clonotype medium-sized (0.01 to 0.1%). V and J are TRBV7-6 and TRBJ2-2, with a possible D match to TRBD1 (5 bases). This CDR3 contains 16 residues. CDR1 is SGHVS and CDR2 is FNYEAQ in the germline V gene. Deletions cut 5 bases from V and 2 bases from J, with 15 bases between. CDR3 amino acids: CASSLLLTGNTGELFF. In DNA, the CDR3 is TGTGCCAGCAGCCTACTTCTAACAGGAAACACCGGGGAGCTGTTTTTT.

The genes are TRBV28 and TRBJ2-1; 13 bases fit TRBD2. V shed 6 bases, J shed 6 bases, and the junction held 11 bases outside the gene matches. The CDR3 runs to 17 residues. CDR1 and CDR2 (germline): MDHEN, SYDVKM. CDR3 residues: CASSLLRLAGGSNEQFF. CDR3 coding DNA: TGTGCCAGCAGCCTCCTCCGACTAGCGGGAGGTAGCAATGAGCAGTTCTTC.